This T cell receptor (beta chain) stems from a study of neurological immune-mediated disorders. Overall study results and limits: Phylogenetic grouping placed 18 of 34 multiple sclerosis patients' repertoires in one related-CDR3 cluster, a possible signature.

This clonotype was counted many times. Its target is unknown. cDNA was made by 5'RACE with 10-nucleotide random UMIs. Over 200 million TCR-beta sequences, together covering 15-18 subjects, were produced by every individual sequencing run that was carried out. TCRdb redid the calling of the 5' RACE reads with MiXCR, one entry per CDR3 protein. Among roughly 40,000 distinct CDR3 sequences listed, 2.5% were seen once. Unsorted libraries came from 2 million PBMCs stored at -80 °C. Sequencing was done on a sample of PBMCs. The clonotype originates from a man in his forties or fifties with multiple sclerosis.

The CDR3 DNA is TGCGCCAGCAGCCCGTGGACAGGGCCTACCGGGGAGCTGTTTTTT. It is translated as CASSPWTGPTGELFF. The chain carries TRBV5-1 and TRBJ2-2; 8 bases line up with TRBD1. Per germline, CDR1 SGHRS and CDR2 YFSETQ. CDR3 length: 15 amino acids. V lost 4 bases and J lost 5; bases outside the gene matches: 7.